This T cell receptor (beta chain) was profiled in a study of cytomegalovirus exposure and HLA in healthy donors. Study-level findings and limits: High specificity and sensitivity for cytomegalovirus status were reported for the classifier.

Profiling relied on immunoSEQ multiplex PCR, and the TCRdb table lists in-frame clones only, not all of them. This table has 150,000 to 200,000 clones, around 88% appearing once. About this clone itself: The antigen remains undetermined.

The V gene lost 4 bases and the J gene lost 7 bases, with 10 bases spanning the gap. CDR3 length: 13 residues. Germline values: CDR1 MGHDK, CDR2 SYGVNS. The sequencing sample was made of PBMCs. The chain has TRBV25-1 and TRBJ1-4; maybe TRBD1 (6 bases). This receptor was taken from a woman between 18 and 30 years old in good health and CMV-seronegative. The CDR3 reads CASSAAGVEKLFF. The DNA for the CDR3 is TGTGCCAGCAGTGCGGCAGGGGTTGAAAAACTGTTTTTT.